A single sample gave rise to the 18 T cell receptor beta chains below, sequenced in a study of CD8 T cells in ankylosing spondylitis. TCRdb independently ran MiXCR on the 5' RACE reads; one entry per CDR3 protein. The sample yields tens of thousands of distinct CDR3 sequences, roughly 27% seen once. The sample was blood, either unsorted or a sorted T cell fraction (not recorded which). The receptors were sampled from a male donor with ankylosing spondylitis or in good health (not recorded which).

The CDR3 region is CASSAQGDRTEAFF. CDR3 DNA sequence: TGTGCCAGCTCAGCACAGGGGGACAGGACTGAAGCTTTCTTT. V gene TRBV18 combines with J gene TRBJ1-1; 8 nucleotides line up with TRBD1. V gave up 5 bases and J gave up 5 bases; unmatched junction bases: 7. Germline CDR1 reads KGHSH; CDR2 reads LQKENI. There are 14 residues in the CDR3.

The chain has TRBV6-6 and TRBJ2-1; D gene uncertain. The CDR3 contains 13 residues. V lost 1 base and J 6 bases, leaving 7 bases between the germline ends. Germline-derived CDR1 and CDR2 are MNHNY and SVGAGI (reference sequence). The CDR3 DNA sequence: TGTGCCAGCAGTTACTTAAGTGGCAATGAGCAGTTCTTC. Its protein product is CASSYLSGNEQFF.

This clonotype came up a few times. This chain links TRBV18 with TRBJ1-1; a weak D match, TRBD1 (5 bases). Germline V gene data show CDR1 as KGHSH and CDR2 as LQKENI. With 2 bases removed from V and 1 base from J, the gap between germline ends came to 8 bases. This CDR3 comprises 14 residues. The CDR3 bases are TGTGCCAGCTCACCATACGGGGGGAACACTGAAGCTTTCTTT. This sequence encodes CASSPYGGNTEAFF.

V usage is TRBV12-3 or TRBV12-4 and J usage is TRBJ2-7, with 12 bases lining up with TRBD1. This CDR3 is 16 amino acids long. The J segment lost 4 bases and the V segment lost 7 bases, leaving 11 bases of the junction unmatched. The CDR3 is CASTKTGTGGAYEQYF. The CDR3 DNA reads as TGTGCCAGCACCAAGACAGGGACAGGGGGCGCGTACGAGCAGTACTTC.

J is TRBJ1-5 and V is TRBV19; maybe TRBD1 (6 bases). The CDR3 runs to 15 residues. Trimming removed 7 bases at V and 1 base at J, with 14 bases between. Germline V gene lookup returns CDR1 LNHDA and CDR2 SQIVND (reference sequence). Written as DNA, the CDR3 is TGTGCCAGTAAGGACAGCGGACGGAGCAATCAGCCCCAGCATTTT. It specifies CASKDSGRSNQPQHF.

V and J are TRBV7-2 and TRBJ2-2; D is unresolved. The CDR3 loop spans 13 amino acids. The V and J ends lost 5 bases and 6 bases respectively, with 10 bases between them. CDR1 and CDR2 (germline): SGHTA, FQGNSA. Here the CDR3 reads CASSARGPGELFF. CDR3 nucleotides: TGTGCCAGCAGCGCGAGAGGCCCCGGGGAGCTGTTTTTT.

This clonotype was picked up a small number of times. J is TRBJ2-5 and V is TRBV9; D is undetermined. Trimming shortened V by 3 bases and J by 1 base, and 7 bases separated the two germline ends. Germline values: CDR1 SGDLS, CDR2 YYNGEE. This CDR3 is built from 13 residues. The CDR3 DNA sequence: TGTGCCAGCAGCGCCGTGGCCCAAGAGACCCAGTACTTC. It translates to CASSAVAQETQYF. Full variable domain (remainder filled in from reference TRBV9 and TRBJ2-5): DSGVTQTPKHLITATGQRVTLRCSPRSGDLSVYWYQQSLDQGLQFLIQYYNGEERAKGNILERFSAQQFPDLHSELNLSSLELGDSALYFCASSAVAQETQYFGPGTRLLVL.

In this sample, this clonotype turned up a few times. This chain joins TRBV10-3 and TRBJ2-5; tentative D call: TRBD1 (6 bases). The germline V gene has CDR1 ENHRY and CDR2 SYGVKD. This CDR3 comprises 13 residues. Trimming removed 3 bases from V and 4 bases from J, with 9 bases in between. CDR3 nucleotides: TGTGCCATCAGTGAAAGGGGGATAGAGACCCAGTACTTC. Translation gives CAISERGIETQYF.

The chain couples TRBV11-1 to TRBJ1-6, with 7 bases aligning to TRBD1. Per germline, CDR1 SGHAT and CDR2 FQDESV (reference sequence). V trimming: 1 base; J trimming: 6 bases; junction bases outside the gene matches: 3. This CDR3 is 15 amino acids long. The chain's CDR3 is CASSLETGVNSPLHF. Here the CDR3 DNA reads TGTGCCAGCAGCTTAGAAACAGGGGTTAATTCACCCCTCCACTTT. Full variable domain (rest looked up from reference TRBV11-1 and TRBJ1-6): EAEVAQSPRYKITEKSQAVAFWCDPISGHATLYWYRQILGQGPELLVQFQDESVVDDSQLPKDRFSAERLKGVDSTLKIQPAELGDSAMYLCASSLETGVNSPLHFGNGTRLTVT.

The J gene is TRBJ2-3, the V gene TRBV27, with 10 positions matching TRBD2. After removal of 7 bases from V and 8 bases from J, the junction contained 18 bases not matched to a gene. CDR3 length: 17 residues. Looked up from germline, CDR1 is MNHEY and CDR2 is SMNVEV (reference sequence). CDR3 region: CASKAGASGGAIGTQYF. The CDR3 bases are TGTGCCAGCAAGGCAGGGGCGAGCGGGGGGGCCATCGGTACGCAGTATTTT.

The genes are TRBV20-1 and TRBJ2-1, with TRBD2 matching over 15 bases. CDR3 length: 14 residues. Germline V CDR1 and CDR2: DFQATT, SNEGSKA (reference sequence). V dropped 5 bases and J dropped 8; count of bases not matched to a gene: 4. CDR3 sequence: CSAWTSGGADEQFF. The CDR3 region has the DNA TGCAGTGCTTGGACTAGCGGGGGGGCGGATGAGCAGTTCTTC.

This clonotype showed up just a few times. This chain connects TRBV12-3 or TRBV12-4 to TRBJ2-7, with 7 bases lining up with TRBD2. This CDR3 spans 16 amino acids. V lost 6 bases and J lost 0; bases outside the gene matches: 11. This CDR3 reads CASSRLWGGSSYEQYF. The CDR3 region has the DNA TGTGCCAGCAGCCGCCTTTGGGGCGGGAGCTCCTACGAGCAGTACTTC.

This clonotype was counted a few times. This chain joins TRBV6-2 or TRBV6-3 and TRBJ1-4, with D possibly matching TRBD1 (6 bases). The CDR3 length is 15 residues. V was shortened by 5 bases and J by 0 bases, with 10 bases between the two germline ends. The germline gives CDR1 MNHEY, CDR2 SVGEGT. The CDR3 is CASSRTDATNEKLFF. For the CDR3, the DNA is TGTGCCAGCAGTCGGACAGATGCAACTAATGAAAAACTGTTTTTT.

V usage is TRBV12-3 or TRBV12-4 and J usage is TRBJ2-3; D is possibly TRBD2 (6 bases). The CDR3 contains 16 residues. Trimming stripped 3 bases from V and 3 bases from J, with 16 bases between. DNA for the CDR3: TGTGCCAGCAGTTTCGGGGGTGGGAGTGGAACAGATACGCAGTATTTT. Protein product: CASSFGGGSGTDTQYF.

Many counts were recorded for this clonotype. The CDR3: CSARLSLGGPTNQPQHF. In nucleotides, the CDR3 is TGCAGTGCTAGACTCTCACTCGGGGGGCCCACTAATCAGCCCCAGCATTTT. The rearrangement links TRBV20-1 to TRBJ1-5; maybe TRBD1 (6 bases). Germline V gives CDR1 DFQATT, CDR2 SNEGSKA (reference sequence). Trimming removed 2 bases from V and 4 bases from J, with 21 bases in between. The CDR3 is 17 residues long.

This chain connects TRBV20-1 to TRBJ2-3, with 7 bases identical to TRBD2. V shed 7 bases and J 7 bases; nucleotides not matched to a gene: 5. From germline, CDR1 is DFQATT and CDR2 SNEGSKA (reference sequence). The CDR3 totals 11 residues. This CDR3 reads CSEGGGHTQYF. For the CDR3, the DNA is TGCAGTGAGGGCGGGGGTCATACGCAGTATTTT.

In nucleotides, the CDR3 is TGTGCCAGCACAGACTCGAGGAAGACCCAGTACTTC. Translation gives CASTDSRKTQYF. The V and J genes are TRBV27 and TRBJ2-5; no definite D call. In germline, CDR1 is MNHEY, CDR2 SMNVEV (reference sequence). V was trimmed by 7 bases and J by 6 bases, leaving 12 bases between them. The CDR3 runs 12 residues.

The J gene is TRBJ2-2, the V gene TRBV20-1; TRBD1 is a possible D gene (5 bases). The CDR3 consists of 13 residues. Per the germline V gene, CDR1 is DFQATT and CDR2 is SNEGSKA (reference sequence). Trimming shortened V by 2 bases and J by 7 bases, and 11 bases separated the two germline ends. This chain's CDR3 is CSARQGTNGELFF. DNA for the CDR3: TGCAGTGCTAGACAGGGCACGAACGGGGAGCTGTTTTTT.